The following is a T cell receptor (beta chain) sequence with its context. No antigen is known for it. This sample was included in a study of cytomegalovirus exposure and HLA in healthy donors. Broader study findings: Indistinguishability led to the exclusion of some V segments, TRBV6-2 and TRBV6-3 included.

Looked up from germline, CDR1 is SQVTM and CDR2 is ANQGSEA. This CDR3 has 12 amino acids. Trimming removed 4 bases at V and 3 bases at J, with 10 bases between. PCR involved 60 Vbeta and 13 Jbeta primers. The method was immunoSEQ multiplex PCR; TCRdb's version includes in-frame clones alone and lacks a portion of them. The sample lists about 200,000 clones, 85% occurring once. The specimen sequenced was PBMCs. The TCR was taken from a woman aged 45 to 65 in good health and CMV-seronegative. The chain recombines TRBV29-1 with TRBJ2-7, with a weak D call TRBD2 (5 bases). CDR3 residues: CSVVGDFYEQYF. The CDR3 DNA follows: TGCAGCGTTGTCGGGGATTTCTACGAGCAGTACTTC.